This entry is about one TCR beta chain. Its antigen is unidentified. Each TCR beta cDNA library carried unique molecular identifiers. TCRdb independently ran MiXCR on the PCR reads; one entry per CDR3 protein. The sample consists of around 400,000 distinct CDR3 sequences, over 30% of them appearing once. The data belong to a study of post-analysis software for immune sequencing data. Germline V gene sequence: CDR1 MNHEY, CDR2 SMNVEV (reference sequence). This CDR3 is 12 amino acids long. Study-wide points: Controls showed lower frequencies than patients for roughly five TRBV segments, and TRBV5-6, TRBV5-1 and TRBV20-1 were among these. For normalized Chao1 diversity, multiple sclerosis patients scored significantly lower than controls did.

The sequence was obtained from a girl aged 2-10 years with multiple sclerosis. The V gene is TRBV27, the J gene TRBJ2-4, with D perhaps TRBD1 or TRBD2 (5 bases each). Gene TRBJ2-7 matches the end of the DNA better, so the J call may be wrong. The sequenced sample was blood. The CDR3 DNA is TGTGCCAGTGGTGGGACCTCCTACGAGCAGTACTTC. This translates into CASGGTSYEQYF.